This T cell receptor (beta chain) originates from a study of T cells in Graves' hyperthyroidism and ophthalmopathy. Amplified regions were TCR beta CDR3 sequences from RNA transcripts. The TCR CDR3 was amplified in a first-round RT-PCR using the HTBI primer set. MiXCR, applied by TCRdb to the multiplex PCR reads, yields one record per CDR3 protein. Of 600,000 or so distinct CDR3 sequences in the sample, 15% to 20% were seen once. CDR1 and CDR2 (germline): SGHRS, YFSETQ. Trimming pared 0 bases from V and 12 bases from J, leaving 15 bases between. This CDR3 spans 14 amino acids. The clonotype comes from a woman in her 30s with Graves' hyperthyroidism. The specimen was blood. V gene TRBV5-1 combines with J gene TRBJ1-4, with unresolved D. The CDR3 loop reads CASSLGLLEEELFF. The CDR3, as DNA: TGCGCCAGCAGCTTGGGGCTATTGGAGGAAGAACTGTTTTTT.